This TCR beta chain was profiled in a study of T cell responses to AZD1222 COVID-19 vaccine (dated by TCRdb to the early 2020s). With regard to the full study: AZD1222 recipients with second doses at about 4 weeks or about 12 weeks were pooled, because spike-specific TCR depth and breadth did not differ between schedules. A total of approximately 230 trial participants underwent TCR sequencing, of whom about 210 received two doses of AZD1222 and about 25 received two doses of the MenACWY control vaccine. Enrollment into the trials was organized by age into subgroups of 18-55, 56-69 and 70-plus years, and those subgroups contained about 160, 30 and 59 TCR-sequenced participants, respectively. General study outcomes and caveats: In the small 56-69-year group, the increase in depth fell short of significance, most likely because of low power. Because no day 14 peak-response samples were available, repertoires were characterized only after the peak T cell response. Spike-specific TCR breadth and depth rose significantly after two AZD1222 doses compared with day 0 and with MenACWY recipients. Most participants were white British and females outnumbered males, and the authors suggested that clonal diversity may have been underestimated. Reportedly, almost half of the unique spike-specific TCRs recognized epitopes lying outside the regions that are mutated in the B.1.351 and B.1.1.7 variants. Conclusions about previously exposed vaccinees are limited because only six or seven AZD1222 recipients were SARS-CoV-2 seropositive at baseline. CD4 TCRs associated with the vaccine covered the entire spike protein, and the dominant responses were in regions 160-218 and 743-854.

The label giving this sample's time point can be read as: baseline before first vaccination. Vaccinee samples came from UK trials COV001 and COV002, including a single-blind randomized controlled phase 2/3 trial of AZD1222 (ChAdOx1 nCoV-19) in healthy adults. Trial participant PBMC samples were collected at day 0 and day 28 after the second dose for TCRbeta chain sequencing. The CDR3 holds 15 amino acids from the cysteine to the phenylalanine. Solely the CDR3 DNA is kept, with 45 bases framed from the first base. Taken from the germline V gene, the CDR1 and CDR2 loops are SGHVS and FQNEAQ. V loses 1 base of germline sequence and J loses 0 bases, and the interval between the two ends is 7 bases. The CDR3 regions of human TCRbeta chains were analyzed by immunosequencing. The published analysis was carried out like this. Repertoire TCRs were checked for matches against a reference library of SARS-CoV-2-specific TCRs that had been generated using the MIRA antigen-specificity platform. Breadth was defined as the fraction of unique TCRs that were SARS-CoV-2-associated. Depth was defined as the fraction of total T cells that were SARS-CoV-2-associated. Using the MIRA data, each spike-specific TCR was assigned both to the spike region to which the TCR was reactive and to a CD4 or CD8 class. Log10-transformed breadth and depth values were compared by one-way ANOVA with Sidak's multiple comparisons tests. Held by TCRdb, this immuneACCESS table contains in-frame sequences only and omits some clones. Under half of the omission traces to an unresolved V gene where checked; the cause of the rest is unknown. V and J calls and clone size follow that table, whereas D and trimming were derived from the DNA. The table for this sample lists 74,000 or so clones; roughly 84% of them were counted only once. About 13% of the sample is taken by the ten largest.

Worth noting for this clone: The target of this receptor is not known. The record has no base qualities; no much larger clone is one base away.

The sample consisted of peripheral blood, taken on day 0 of AZD1222 vaccination. This sequence was found in an adult in good health. The chain was built from TRBV7-8 and TRBJ1-5; the D segment cannot be called with confidence. Here is the DNA: TGTGCCAGCAGCTTAGGAGGAGATAGCAATCAGCCCCAGCATTTT. This translates into CASSLGGDSNQPQHF.